Here is one TCR beta chain with its context. Trimming removed 5 bases from V and 0 bases from J, with 8 bases in between. The CDR3 totals 14 residues. Germline V gene lookup returns CDR1 MNHEY and CDR2 SVGAGI. Assay: immunoSEQ multiplex PCR; the TCRdb copy retains only in-frame clones and omits some. There are more than 120,000 clones in the sample; 87% occur only once, and about 4.9% lies in the top ten. The data stem from a study of cytomegalovirus exposure and HLA in healthy donors. The sample consisted of PBMCs. The TCR originated in a man aged 18 to 35 in good health and CMV-seropositive. This chain connects TRBV6-5 to TRBJ1-5; possible D gene TRBD1, 6 bases. Here the CDR3 DNA reads TGTGCCAGCAGTACCAGGGGTAGCAATCAGCCCCAGCATTTT. It translates to CASSTRGSNQPQHF.